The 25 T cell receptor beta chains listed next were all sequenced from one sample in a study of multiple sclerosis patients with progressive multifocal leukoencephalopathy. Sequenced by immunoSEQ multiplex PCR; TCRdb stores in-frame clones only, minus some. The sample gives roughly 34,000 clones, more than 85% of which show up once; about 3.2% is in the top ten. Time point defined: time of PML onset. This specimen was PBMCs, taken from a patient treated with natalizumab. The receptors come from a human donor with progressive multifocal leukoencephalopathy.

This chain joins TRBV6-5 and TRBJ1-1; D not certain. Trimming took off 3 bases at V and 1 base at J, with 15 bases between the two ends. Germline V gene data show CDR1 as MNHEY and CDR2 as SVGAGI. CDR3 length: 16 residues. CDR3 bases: TGTGCCAGCAGTTATCGGTCTGCCCGACCGAACACTGAAGCTTTCTTT. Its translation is CASSYRSARPNTEAFF.

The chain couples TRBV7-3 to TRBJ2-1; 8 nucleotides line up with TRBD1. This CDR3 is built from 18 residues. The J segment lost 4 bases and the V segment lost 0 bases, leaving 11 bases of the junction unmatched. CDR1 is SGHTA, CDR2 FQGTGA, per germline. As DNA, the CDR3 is TGTGCCAGCAGCTTAACGGGTGGGACAGGCGGGCCTTACAATGAGCAGTTCTTC. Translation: CASSLTGGTGGPYNEQFF.

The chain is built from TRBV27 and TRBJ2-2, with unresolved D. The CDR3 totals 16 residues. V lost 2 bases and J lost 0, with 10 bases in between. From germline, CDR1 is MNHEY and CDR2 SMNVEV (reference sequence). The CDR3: CASSLDGPANTGELFF. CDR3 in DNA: TGTGCCAGCAGTTTAGACGGGCCAGCGAACACCGGGGAGCTGTTTTTT.

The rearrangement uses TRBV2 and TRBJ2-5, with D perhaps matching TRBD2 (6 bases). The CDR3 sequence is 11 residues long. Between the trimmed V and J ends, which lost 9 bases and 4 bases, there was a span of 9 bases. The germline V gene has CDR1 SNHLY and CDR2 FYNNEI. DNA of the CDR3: TGTGCCAGGGGGACTCGAGAGACCCAGTACTTC. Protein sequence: CARGTRETQYF. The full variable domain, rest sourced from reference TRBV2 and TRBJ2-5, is EPEVTQTPSHQVTQMGQEVILRCVPISNHLYFYWYRQILGQKVEFLVSFYNNEISEKSEIFDDQFSVERPDGSNFTLKIRSTKLEDSAMYFCARGTRETQYFGPGTRLLVL.

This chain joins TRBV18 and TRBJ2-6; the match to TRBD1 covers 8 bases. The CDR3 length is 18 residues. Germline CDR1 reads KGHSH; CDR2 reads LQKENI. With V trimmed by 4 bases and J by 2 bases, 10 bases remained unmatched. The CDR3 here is CASSLKRQGATGANVLTF. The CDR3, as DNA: TGTGCCAGCTCACTCAAACGCCAGGGGGCAACTGGGGCCAACGTCCTGACTTTC.

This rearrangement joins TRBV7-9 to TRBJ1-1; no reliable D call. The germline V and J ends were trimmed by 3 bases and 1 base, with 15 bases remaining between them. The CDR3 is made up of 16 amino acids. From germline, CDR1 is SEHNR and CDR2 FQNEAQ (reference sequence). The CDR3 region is CASSFYIMAGNTEAFF. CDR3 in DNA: TGTGCCAGCAGCTTTTATATTATGGCAGGGAACACTGAAGCTTTCTTT.

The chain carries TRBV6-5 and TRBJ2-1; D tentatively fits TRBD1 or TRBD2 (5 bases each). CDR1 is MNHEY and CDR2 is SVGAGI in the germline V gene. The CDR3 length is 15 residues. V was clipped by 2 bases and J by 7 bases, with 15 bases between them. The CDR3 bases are TGTGCCAGCAGTTACGAAACCCCGGGGCGGAATGAGCAGTTCTTC. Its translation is CASSYETPGRNEQFF.

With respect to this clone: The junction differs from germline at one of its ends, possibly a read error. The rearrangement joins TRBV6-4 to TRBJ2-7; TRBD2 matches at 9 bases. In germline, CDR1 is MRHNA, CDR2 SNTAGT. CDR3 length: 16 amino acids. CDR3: CAGSEHKAGGFYEQYF. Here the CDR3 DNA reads TGTGCCGGCAGTGAACATAAGGCGGGAGGGTTTTACGAGCAGTACTTC.

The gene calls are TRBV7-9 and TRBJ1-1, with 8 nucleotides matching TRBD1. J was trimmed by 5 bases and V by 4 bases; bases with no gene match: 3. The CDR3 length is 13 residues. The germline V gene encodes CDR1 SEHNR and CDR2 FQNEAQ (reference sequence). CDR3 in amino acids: CASSYTGGTEAFF. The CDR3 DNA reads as TGTGCCAGCAGCTATACAGGGGGTACTGAAGCTTTCTTT.

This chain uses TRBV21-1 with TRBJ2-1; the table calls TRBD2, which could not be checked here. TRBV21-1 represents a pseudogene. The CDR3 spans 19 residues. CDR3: CASSAVALAGEGAHNEQFF. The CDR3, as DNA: TGTGCCAGCAGCGCCGTGGCACTAGCGGGAGAGGGGGCACACAATGAGCAGTTCTTC.

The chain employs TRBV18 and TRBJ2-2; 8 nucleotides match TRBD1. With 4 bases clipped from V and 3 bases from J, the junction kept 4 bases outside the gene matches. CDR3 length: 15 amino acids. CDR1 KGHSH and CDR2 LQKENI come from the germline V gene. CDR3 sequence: CASSQDRVDTGELFF. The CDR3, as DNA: TGTGCCAGCTCACAGGACAGGGTCGACACCGGGGAGCTGTTTTTT.

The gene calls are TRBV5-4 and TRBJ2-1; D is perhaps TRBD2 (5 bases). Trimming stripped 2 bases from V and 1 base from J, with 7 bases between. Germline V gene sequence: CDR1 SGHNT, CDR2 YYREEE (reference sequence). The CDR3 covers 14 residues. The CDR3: CASSFPGSYNEQFF. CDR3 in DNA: TGTGCCAGCAGCTTCCCGGGATCCTACAATGAGCAGTTCTTC. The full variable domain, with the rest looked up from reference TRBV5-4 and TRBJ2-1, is ETGVTQSPTHLIKTRGQQVTLRCSSQSGHNTVSWYQQALGQGPQFIFQYYREEENGRGNFPPRFSGLQFPNYSSELNVNALELDDSALYLCASSFPGSYNEQFFGPGTRLTVL.

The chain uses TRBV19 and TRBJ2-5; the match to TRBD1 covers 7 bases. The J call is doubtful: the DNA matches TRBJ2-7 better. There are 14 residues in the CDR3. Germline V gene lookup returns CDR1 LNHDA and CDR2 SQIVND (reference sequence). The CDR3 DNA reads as TGTGCCAGTAGTCCGGGACAGACGCGTCACGAGCAGTACTTC. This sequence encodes CASSPGQTRHEQYF.

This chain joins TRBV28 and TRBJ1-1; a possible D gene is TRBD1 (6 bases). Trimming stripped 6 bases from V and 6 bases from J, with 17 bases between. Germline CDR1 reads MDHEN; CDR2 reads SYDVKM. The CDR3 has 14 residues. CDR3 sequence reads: CASRITWRGAEAFF. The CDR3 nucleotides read TGTGCCAGCAGGATAACTTGGAGGGGGGCTGAAGCTTTCTTT. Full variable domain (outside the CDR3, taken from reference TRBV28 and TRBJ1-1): DVKVTQSSRYLVKRTGEKVFLECVQDMDHENMFWYRQDPGLGLRLIYFSYDVKMKEKGDIPEGYSVSREKKERFSLILESASTNQTSMYLCASRITWRGAEAFFGQGTRLTVV.

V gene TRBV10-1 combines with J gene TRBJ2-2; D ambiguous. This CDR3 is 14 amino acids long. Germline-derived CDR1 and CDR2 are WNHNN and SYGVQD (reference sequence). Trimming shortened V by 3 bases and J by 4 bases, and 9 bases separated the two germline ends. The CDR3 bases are TGCGCCAGCAGTGATGGGGTCCGCACCGGGGAGCTGTTTTTT. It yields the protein CASSDGVRTGELFF.

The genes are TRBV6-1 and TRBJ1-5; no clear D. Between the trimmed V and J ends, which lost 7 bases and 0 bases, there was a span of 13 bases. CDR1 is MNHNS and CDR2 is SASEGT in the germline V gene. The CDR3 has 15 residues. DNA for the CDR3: TGTGCCAGCAAACCGGCCTACTATAGCAATCAGCCCCAGCATTTT. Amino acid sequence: CASKPAYYSNQPQHF.

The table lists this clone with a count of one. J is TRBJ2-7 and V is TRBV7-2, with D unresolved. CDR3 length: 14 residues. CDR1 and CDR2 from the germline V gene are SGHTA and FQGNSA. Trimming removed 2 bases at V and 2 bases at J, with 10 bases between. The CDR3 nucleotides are TGTGCCAGCAGCTTATCCAAGGGCCCCTACGAGCAGTACTTC. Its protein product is CASSLSKGPYEQYF.

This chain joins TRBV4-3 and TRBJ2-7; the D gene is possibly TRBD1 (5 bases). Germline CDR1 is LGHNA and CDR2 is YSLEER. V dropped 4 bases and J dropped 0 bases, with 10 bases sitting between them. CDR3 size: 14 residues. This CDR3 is CASSRGGSSYEQYF. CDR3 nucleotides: TGCGCCAGCAGCCGGGGCGGTAGCTCCTACGAGCAGTACTTC.

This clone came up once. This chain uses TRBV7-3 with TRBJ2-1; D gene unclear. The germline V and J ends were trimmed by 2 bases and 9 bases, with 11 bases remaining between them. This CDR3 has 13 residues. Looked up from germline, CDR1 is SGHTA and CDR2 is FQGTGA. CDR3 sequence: CASSLRSDLEQFF. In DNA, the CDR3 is TGTGCCAGCAGCTTACGGTCGGACCTTGAGCAGTTCTTC. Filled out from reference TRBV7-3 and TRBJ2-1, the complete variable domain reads GAGVSQTPSNKVTEKGKYVELRCDPISGHTALYWYRQSLGQGPEFLIYFQGTGAADDSGLPNDRFFAVRPEGSVSTLKIQRTERGDSAVYLCASSLRSDLEQFFGPGTRLTVL.

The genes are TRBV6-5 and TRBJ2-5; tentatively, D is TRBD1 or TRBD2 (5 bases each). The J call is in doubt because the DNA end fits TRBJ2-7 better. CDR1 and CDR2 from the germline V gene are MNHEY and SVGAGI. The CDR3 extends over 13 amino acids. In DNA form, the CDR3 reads TGTGCCAGCAGCTTCCGGGGCCCCTACGAGCAGTACTTC. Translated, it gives CASSFRGPYEQYF.

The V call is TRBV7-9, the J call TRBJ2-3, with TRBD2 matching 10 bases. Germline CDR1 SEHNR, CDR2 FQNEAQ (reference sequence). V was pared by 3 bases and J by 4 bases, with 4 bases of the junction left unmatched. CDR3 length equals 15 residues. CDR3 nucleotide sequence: TGTGCCAGCAGCTTTAGCCTAGCGGGAGCAGATACGCAGTATTTT. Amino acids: CASSFSLAGADTQYF.

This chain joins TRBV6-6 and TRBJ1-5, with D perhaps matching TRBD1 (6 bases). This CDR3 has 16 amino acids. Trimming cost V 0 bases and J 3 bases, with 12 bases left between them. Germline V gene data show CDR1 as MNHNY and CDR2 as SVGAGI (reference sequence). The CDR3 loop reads CASSYSPGAVNQPQHF. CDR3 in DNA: TGTGCCAGCAGTTACTCGCCAGGGGCGGTCAATCAGCCCCAGCATTTT.

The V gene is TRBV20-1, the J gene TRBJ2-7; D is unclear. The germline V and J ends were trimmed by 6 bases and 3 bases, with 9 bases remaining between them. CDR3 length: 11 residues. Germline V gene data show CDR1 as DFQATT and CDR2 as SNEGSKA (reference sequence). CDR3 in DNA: TGCAGTGCGAGAAACAGCTACGAGCAGTACTTC. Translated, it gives CSARNSYEQYF.

CDR3 DNA: TGTGCCAGCAGCGTAGAGGGCGGAAACTCCTACGAGCAGTACTTC. It encodes CASSVEGGNSYEQYF. This chain joins TRBV9 and TRBJ2-7, with D unclear. CDR3 length: 15 amino acids. From germline, CDR1 is SGDLS and CDR2 YYNGEE. Trimming pared 0 bases from V and 0 bases from J, leaving 10 bases between.

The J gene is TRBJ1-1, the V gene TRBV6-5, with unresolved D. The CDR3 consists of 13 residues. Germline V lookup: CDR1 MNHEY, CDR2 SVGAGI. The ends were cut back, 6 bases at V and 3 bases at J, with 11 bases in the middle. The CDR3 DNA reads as TGTGCCAGCAGCGTAATTACCGACACTGAAGCTTTCTTT. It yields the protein CASSVITDTEAFF.